Sequencing of this T cell receptor (beta chain) was carried out in a study of blood T cell repertoires in COVID-19. Germline loops: CDR1 SGHTA, CDR2 FQGNSA. The V and J ends lost 5 bases and 0 bases respectively, with 12 bases between them. This CDR3 is built from 15 residues. Authors' data handling: Amplification of reference gene primers provided the estimated nucleated cell counts. The table came from immunoSEQ multiplex PCR; TCRdb's copy has only in-frame clones and leaves some out. The V and J calls and clone size come from that table; D and trimming were worked out from the DNA. The data hold a few hundred thousand clones, with less than 85% observed a single time.

V usage is TRBV7-2 and J usage is TRBJ2-3; D unresolved. The source of this sequence is a young woman with acute or convalescent COVID-19. The sample consisted of peripheral blood. The CDR3 spells CASSPRMGSTDTQYF. The CDR3 nucleotides are TGTGCCAGCAGCCCCAGGATGGGTAGCACAGATACGCAGTATTTT.